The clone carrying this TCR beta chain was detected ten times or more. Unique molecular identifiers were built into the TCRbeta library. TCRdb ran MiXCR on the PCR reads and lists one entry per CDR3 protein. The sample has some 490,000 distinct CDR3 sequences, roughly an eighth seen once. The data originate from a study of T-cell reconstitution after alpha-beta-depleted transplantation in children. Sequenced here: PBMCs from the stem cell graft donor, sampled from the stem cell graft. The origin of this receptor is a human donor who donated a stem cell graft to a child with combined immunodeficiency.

CDR3 loop: CSARGQGGLETQYF. The CDR3 nucleotides read TGCAGTGCTAGAGGACAAGGGGGCCTAGAGACCCAGTACTTC. The chain uses TRBV20-1 and TRBJ2-5; 7 bases fit TRBD1. The CDR3 is made up of 14 amino acids. The junction had 6 bases not matched to a gene; V was cut back by 1 base and J by 4 bases. Germline CDR1 reads DFQATT; CDR2 reads SNEGSKA (reference sequence).